The next 17 T cell receptor beta chains were all read from a single sample in a study of yellow fever vaccine responses in identical twins (dated 2018 in TCRdb). The library relied on RT-PCR. Sequenced using an Illumina HiSeq 2500. The public reads were run again by TCRdb, first through fastp at Q25 and then through MiXCR, and only productive beta chains were kept. All rows with the same CDR3 protein become a single entry with the most common DNA and genes. The sample table shows 9,500 to 11,000 distinct CDR3 sequences, and 77% are seen once. 6% to 8.5% of the sample goes to the ten largest clones. Source: T cells from blood (PBMCs), unsorted or a sorted subset (not recorded which), taken before or after yellow fever vaccination (not recorded which). The receptors stem from a woman in her late teens or twenties who received the yellow fever vaccine. Donor details come from another sample of the same person, matched by shared clones.

The rearrangement links TRBV11-3 to TRBJ2-1; 10 bases are a match to TRBD2. This CDR3 comprises 18 residues. V trimming: 5 bases; J trimming: 3 bases; junction bases outside the gene matches: 13. Germline CDR1 and CDR2: SGHNT and YENEEA. This chain's CDR3 is CASSPTPSGGRDYNEQFF. CDR3 bases: TGTGCCAGCAGCCCCACTCCTAGCGGGGGACGTGACTACAATGAGCAGTTCTTC.

The V call is TRBV13, the J call TRBJ1-1; D may be TRBD1 (5 bases). The CDR3 spans 11 residues. V shed 6 bases and J shed 11 bases, with 13 bases lying between them. Germline V gene sequence: CDR1 PRHDT, CDR2 FYEKMQ (reference sequence). The CDR3 DNA reads TGTGCCAGCAGGTCCGGGACCGGGGCTTTCTTT. Amino acids: CASRSGTGAFF.

This sequence joins TRBV7-9 and TRBJ1-3, with D possibly being TRBD1 (5 bases). CDR1 is SEHNR, CDR2 FQNEAQ, per germline (reference sequence). The CDR3 runs 18 residues. The V gene lost 3 bases and the J gene lost 4 bases, with 22 bases spanning the gap. The CDR3 nucleotides read TGTGCCAGCAGCTTTCCGGCTTCAGACAGCAGAGGAGGAAACACCATATATTTT. This sequence encodes CASSFPASDSRGGNTIYF. The full variable domain, its missing parts supplied by reference TRBV7-9 and TRBJ1-3, is DTGVSQNPRHKITKRGQNVTFRCDPISEHNRLYWYRQTLGQGPEFLTYFQNEAQLEKSRLLSDRFSAERPKGSFSTLEIQRTEQGDSAMYLCASSFPASDSRGGNTIYFGEGSWLTVV.

The J gene is TRBJ1-5, the V gene TRBV12-3 or TRBV12-4; D not resolved. V was cut by 5 bases and J by 4 bases, with 9 bases left in between. The CDR3 runs 13 residues. The CDR3 DNA is TGTGCCAGCAGTCCCGGACCTAATCAGCCCCAGCATTTT. It specifies CASSPGPNQPQHF.

CDR3: CASSLDRGTHNEQFF. The DNA for the CDR3 is TGTGCCAGCAGTTTGGACAGGGGCACCCACAATGAGCAGTTCTTC. V gene TRBV11-1 combines with J gene TRBJ2-1, with 9 nucleotides matching TRBD1. The CDR3 has 15 amino acids. Per the germline V gene, CDR1 is SGHAT and CDR2 is FQDESV (reference sequence). After removal of 6 bases from V and 5 bases from J, the junction contained 8 bases not matched to a gene.

This chain uses TRBV19 with TRBJ2-3, with TRBD1 matching 12 bases. Trimming cost V 6 bases and J 3 bases; bases outside gene matches: 4. CDR1 is LNHDA, CDR2 SQIVND, per germline (reference sequence). This CDR3 is 15 amino acids long. CDR3 nucleotides: TGTGCCAGTAGGAAGGGACAGGGGGCGACAGATACGCAGTATTTT. Translated, it gives CASRKGQGATDTQYF.

CDR3 coding DNA: TGCGCCAGCAGCCAAGAGGGAGGGGGCGTTTCACCCCTCCACTTT. Translated: CASSQEGGGVSPLHF. V and J are TRBV4-1 and TRBJ1-6; 7 bases agree with TRBD1. Germline lookup yields CDR1 MGHRA and CDR2 YSYEKL. V lost 0 bases and J lost 9; bases outside the gene matches: 5. The CDR3 length is 15 residues.

This chain uses TRBV29-1 with TRBJ2-1; 8 bases match TRBD2. With V trimmed by 1 base and J by 2 bases, 1 base remained unmatched. The CDR3 is 14 residues long. Looked up from germline, CDR1 is SQVTM and CDR2 is ANQGSEA. The CDR3 protein is CSVEGTSTYNEQFF. CDR3 coding DNA: TGCAGCGTTGAAGGGACTAGCACCTACAATGAGCAGTTCTTC.

The V gene is TRBV12-5, the J gene TRBJ2-7, with D hard to call. Germline CDR1 and CDR2: LGHNT and FRNRAP. Deletions cut 7 bases from V and 3 bases from J, with 7 bases between. There are 11 residues in the CDR3. The CDR3 DNA reads as TGTGCTAGTGCCATTAGCTACGAGCAGTACTTC. It yields the protein CASAISYEQYF.

This clonotype was counted once. This chain uses TRBV15 with TRBJ1-6; no definite D call. The ends were cut back, 0 bases at V and 0 bases at J, with 15 bases in the middle. Germline lookup yields CDR1 LNHNV and CDR2 YYDKDF (reference sequence). This CDR3 has 19 amino acids. The CDR3 sequence: CATSRDHGSQSSYNSPLHF. CDR3 nucleotides: TGTGCCACCAGCAGAGATCACGGCTCTCAGAGCTCCTATAATTCACCCCTCCACTTT.

The V gene is TRBV4-1, the J gene TRBJ1-4; TRBD1 might be the D (6 bases). The V gene's germline CDR1 is MGHRA and CDR2 YSYEKL. Trimming pared 2 bases from V and 5 bases from J, leaving 15 bases between. The CDR3 consists of 16 residues. The DNA of the CDR3 is TGCGCCAGCAGCCAACTCAACTGGGACATGAATGAAAAACTGTTTTTT. Residues: CASSQLNWDMNEKLFF.

This chain connects TRBV20-1 to TRBJ2-7; D may match TRBD1 or TRBD2 (6 bases each). CDR3 length: 16 amino acids. Per germline, CDR1 DFQATT and CDR2 SNEGSKA (reference sequence). The V and J ends lost 0 bases and 0 bases respectively, with 15 bases between them. The CDR3 loop reads CSARDRGGGGSYEQYF. CDR3 sequence (DNA): TGCAGTGCTAGAGATCGGGGCGGAGGGGGCTCCTACGAGCAGTACTTC.

This clonotype was counted between two and nine times. The chain uses TRBV13 and TRBJ2-2; either TRBD1 or TRBD2 may supply D (6 bases each). V lost 11 bases and J lost 1, with 14 bases in between. The germline CDR1 and CDR2 sequences are PRHDT and FYEKMQ (reference sequence). The CDR3 totals 14 residues. DNA of the CDR3: TGTGCCTGCGAAGGGGGGCGGAACACCGGGGAGCTGTTTTTT. Translating gives CACEGGRNTGELFF. Full variable domain (rest looked up from reference TRBV13 and TRBJ2-2): AAGVIQSPRHLIKEKRETATLKCYPIPRHDTVYWYQQGPGQDPQFLISFYEKMQSDKGSIPDRFSAQQFSDYHSELNMSSLELGDSALYFCACEGGRNTGELFFGEGSRLTVL.

A few counts support this clonotype. This chain joins TRBV7-9 and TRBJ1-2; no reliable D call. The ends were cut back, 7 bases at V and 4 bases at J, with 16 bases in the middle. The CDR3 has 14 residues. CDR1 and CDR2 (germline): SEHNR, FQNEAQ (reference sequence). The CDR3 DNA sequence: TGTGCCAGCACCTATCCGGAACAGTTCTATGGCTACACCTTC. Protein: CASTYPEQFYGYTF.

The table lists this clonotype with a few counts. This sequence joins TRBV6-4 and TRBJ2-3; no clear D. Germline-derived CDR1 and CDR2 are MRHNA and SNTAGT. The CDR3 has 16 amino acids. The V and J ends lost 2 bases and 0 bases respectively, with 12 bases between them. The CDR3 DNA reads as TGTGCCAGCAGTGACCACCCCGAAGCTAGCACAGATACGCAGTATTTT. Residues: CASSDHPEASTDTQYF.

The V call is TRBV29-1, the J call TRBJ2-4; D is unclear. The CDR3 is made up of 13 amino acids. Germline CDR1 SQVTM, CDR2 ANQGSEA. Trimming shortened V by 6 bases and J by 0 bases, and 9 bases separated the two germline ends. CDR3 coding DNA: TGCAGCGTCACCCGAATAGCCAAAAACATTCAGTACTTC. Protein product: CSVTRIAKNIQYF.

This clonotype was detected only a few times. V usage is TRBV20-1 and J usage is TRBJ2-1; 7 bases match TRBD2. CDR1 is DFQATT and CDR2 is SNEGSKA in the germline V gene (reference sequence). This CDR3 comprises 14 residues. J was trimmed by 4 bases and V by 8 bases; bases with no gene match: 11. The CDR3, as DNA: TGCAGTTCGAGTGGGACTATATCTTACAATGAGCAGTTCTTC. It is translated as CSSSGTISYNEQFF.